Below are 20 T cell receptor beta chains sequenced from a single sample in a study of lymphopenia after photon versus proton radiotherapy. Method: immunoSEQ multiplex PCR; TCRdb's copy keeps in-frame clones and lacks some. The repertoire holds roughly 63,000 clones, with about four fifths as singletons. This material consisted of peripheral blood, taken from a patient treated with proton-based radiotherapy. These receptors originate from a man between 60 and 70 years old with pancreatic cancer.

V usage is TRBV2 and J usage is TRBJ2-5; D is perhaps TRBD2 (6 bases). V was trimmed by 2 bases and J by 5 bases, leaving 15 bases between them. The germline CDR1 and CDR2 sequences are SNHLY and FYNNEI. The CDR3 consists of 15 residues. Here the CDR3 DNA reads TGTGCCAGCAGTGAAACCTCGGGAGTCAGGGAGACCCAGTACTTC. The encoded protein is CASSETSGVRETQYF.

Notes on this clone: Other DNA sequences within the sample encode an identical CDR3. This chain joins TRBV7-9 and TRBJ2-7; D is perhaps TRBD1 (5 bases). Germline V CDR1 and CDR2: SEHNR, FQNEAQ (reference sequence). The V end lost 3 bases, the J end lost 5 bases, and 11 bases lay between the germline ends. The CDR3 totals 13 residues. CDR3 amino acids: CASSLQGLNEQYF. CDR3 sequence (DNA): TGTGCCAGCAGCTTGCAGGGTCTCAACGAGCAGTACTTC.

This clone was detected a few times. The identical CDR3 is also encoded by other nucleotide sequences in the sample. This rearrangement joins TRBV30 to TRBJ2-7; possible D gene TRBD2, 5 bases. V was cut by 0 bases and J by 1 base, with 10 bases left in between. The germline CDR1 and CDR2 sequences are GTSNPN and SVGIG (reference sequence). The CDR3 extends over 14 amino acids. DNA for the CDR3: TGTGCCTGGAGTGTACGGGGATCTTCCTACGAGCAGTACTTC. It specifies CAWSVRGSSYEQYF. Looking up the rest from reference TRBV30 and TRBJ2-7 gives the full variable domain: SQTIHQWPATLVQPVGSPLSLECTVEGTSNPNLYWYRQAAGRGLQLLFYSVGIGQISSEVPQNLSASRPQDRQFILSSKKLLLSDSGFYLCAWSVRGSSYEQYFGPGTRLTVT.

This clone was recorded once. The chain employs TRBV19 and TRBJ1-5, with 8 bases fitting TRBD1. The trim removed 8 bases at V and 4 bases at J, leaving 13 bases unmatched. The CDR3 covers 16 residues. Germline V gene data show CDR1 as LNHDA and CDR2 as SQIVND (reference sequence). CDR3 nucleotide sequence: TGTGCCAGTTCTCTCTCCTCCGGGACAGGTAATCAGCCCCAGCATTTT. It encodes CASSLSSGTGNQPQHF.

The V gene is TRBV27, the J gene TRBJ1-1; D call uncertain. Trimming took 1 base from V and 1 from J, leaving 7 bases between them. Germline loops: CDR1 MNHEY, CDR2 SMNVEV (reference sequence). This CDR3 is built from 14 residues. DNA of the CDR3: TGTGCCAGCAGTTTATTTATAGGGAACACTGAAGCTTTCTTT. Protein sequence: CASSLFIGNTEAFF.

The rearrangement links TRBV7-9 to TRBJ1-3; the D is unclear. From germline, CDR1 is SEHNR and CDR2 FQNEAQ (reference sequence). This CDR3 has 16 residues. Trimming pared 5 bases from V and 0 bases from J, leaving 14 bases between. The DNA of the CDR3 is TGTGCCAGCAGCCTCGCGGGGTTACTCTCTGGAAACACCATATATTTT. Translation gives CASSLAGLLSGNTIYF.

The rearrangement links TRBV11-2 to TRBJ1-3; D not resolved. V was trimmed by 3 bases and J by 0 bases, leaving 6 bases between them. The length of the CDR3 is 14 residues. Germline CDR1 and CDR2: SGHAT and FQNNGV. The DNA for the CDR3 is TGTGCCAGCAGCTTTCCGAGCTCTGGAAACACCATATATTTT. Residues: CASSFPSSGNTIYF.

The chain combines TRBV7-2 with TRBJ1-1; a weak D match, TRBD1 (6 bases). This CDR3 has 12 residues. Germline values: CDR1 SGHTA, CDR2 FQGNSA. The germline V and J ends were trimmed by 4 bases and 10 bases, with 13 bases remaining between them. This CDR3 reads CASSSYTGTAFF. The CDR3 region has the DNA TGTGCCAGCAGCTCTTATACAGGGACAGCTTTCTTT.

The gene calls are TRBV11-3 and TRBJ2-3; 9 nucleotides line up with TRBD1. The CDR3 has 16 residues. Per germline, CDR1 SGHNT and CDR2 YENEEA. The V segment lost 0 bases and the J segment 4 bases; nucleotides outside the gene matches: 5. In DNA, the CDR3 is TGTGCCAGCAGCTTAGATGATACAGGGGGCCCAGATACGCAGTATTTT. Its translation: CASSLDDTGGPDTQYF.

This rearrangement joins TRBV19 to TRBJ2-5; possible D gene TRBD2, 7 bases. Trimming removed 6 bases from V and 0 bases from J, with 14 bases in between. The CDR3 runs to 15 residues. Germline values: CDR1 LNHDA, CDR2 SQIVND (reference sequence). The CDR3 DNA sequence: TGTGCCAGTAGCCCCCGGGGGGCCTACCAAGAGACCCAGTACTTC. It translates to CASSPRGAYQETQYF.

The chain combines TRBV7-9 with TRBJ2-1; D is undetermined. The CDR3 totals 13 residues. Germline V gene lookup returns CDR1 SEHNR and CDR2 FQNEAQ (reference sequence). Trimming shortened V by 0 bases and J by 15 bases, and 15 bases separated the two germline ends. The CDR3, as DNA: TGTGCCAGCAGCTTAGCAGTAGGTAAATCCCCGTTCTTC. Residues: CASSLAVGKSPFF. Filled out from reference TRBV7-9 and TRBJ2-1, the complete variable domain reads DTGVSQNPRHKITKRGQNVTFRCDPISEHNRLYWYRQTLGQGPEFLTYFQNEAQLEKSRLLSDRFSAERPKGSFSTLEIQRTEQGDSAMYLCASSLAVGKSPFFGPGTRLTVL.

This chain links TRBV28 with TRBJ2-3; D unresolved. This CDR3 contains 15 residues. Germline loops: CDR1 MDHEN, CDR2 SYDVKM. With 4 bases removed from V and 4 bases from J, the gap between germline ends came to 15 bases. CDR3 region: CASSSAFRSADTQYF. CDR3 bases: TGTGCCAGCAGTTCGGCGTTCAGGTCGGCAGATACGCAGTATTTT. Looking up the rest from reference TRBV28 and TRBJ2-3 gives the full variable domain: DVKVTQSSRYLVKRTGEKVFLECVQDMDHENMFWYRQDPGLGLRLIYFSYDVKMKEKGDIPEGYSVSREKKERFSLILESASTNQTSMYLCASSSAFRSADTQYFGPGTRLTVL.

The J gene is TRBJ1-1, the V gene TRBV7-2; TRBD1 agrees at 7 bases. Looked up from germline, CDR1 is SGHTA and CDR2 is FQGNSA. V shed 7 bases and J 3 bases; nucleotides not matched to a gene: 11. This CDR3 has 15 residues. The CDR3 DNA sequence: TGTGCCAGCAACGCCCAGGGGGGAATCCACACTGAAGCTTTCTTT. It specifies CASNAQGGIHTEAFF. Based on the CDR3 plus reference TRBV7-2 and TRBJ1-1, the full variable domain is GAGVSQSPSNKVTEKGKDVELRCDPISGHTALYWYRQSLGQGLEFLIYFQGNSAPDKSGLPSDRFSAERTGGSVSTLTIQRTQQEDSAVYLCASNAQGGIHTEAFFGQGTRLTVV.

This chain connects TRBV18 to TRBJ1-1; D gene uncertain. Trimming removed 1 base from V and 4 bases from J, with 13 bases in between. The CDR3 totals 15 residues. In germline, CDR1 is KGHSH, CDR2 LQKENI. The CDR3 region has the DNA TGTGCCAGCTCACCACTAACCAAAGGTAGCACTGAAGCTTTCTTT. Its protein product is CASSPLTKGSTEAFF.

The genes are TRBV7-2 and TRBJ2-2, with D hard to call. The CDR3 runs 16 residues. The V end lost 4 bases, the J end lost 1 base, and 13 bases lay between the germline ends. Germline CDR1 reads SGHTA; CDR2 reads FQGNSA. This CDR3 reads CASSSLPTVNTGELFF. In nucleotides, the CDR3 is TGTGCCAGCAGCTCTCTACCGACGGTGAACACCGGGGAGCTGTTTTTT.

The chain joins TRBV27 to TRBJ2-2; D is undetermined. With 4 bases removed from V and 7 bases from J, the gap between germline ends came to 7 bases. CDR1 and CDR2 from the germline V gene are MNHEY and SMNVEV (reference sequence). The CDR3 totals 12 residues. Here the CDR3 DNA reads TGTGCCAGCAGTTCTGGGATCGGGGAGCTGTTTTTT. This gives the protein CASSSGIGELFF.

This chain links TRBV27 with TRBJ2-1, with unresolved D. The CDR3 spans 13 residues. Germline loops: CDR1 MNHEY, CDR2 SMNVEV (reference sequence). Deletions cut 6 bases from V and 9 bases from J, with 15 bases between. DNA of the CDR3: TGTGCCAGCAGCCGCCAAGGGTATGGTGAGCAGTTCTTC. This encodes CASSRQGYGEQFF.

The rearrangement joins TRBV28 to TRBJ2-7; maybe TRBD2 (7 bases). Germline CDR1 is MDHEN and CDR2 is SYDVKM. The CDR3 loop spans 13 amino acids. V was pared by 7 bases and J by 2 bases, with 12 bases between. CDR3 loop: CASTRGATYEQYF. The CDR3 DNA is TGTGCCAGCACCCGGGGGGCTACCTACGAGCAGTACTTC.

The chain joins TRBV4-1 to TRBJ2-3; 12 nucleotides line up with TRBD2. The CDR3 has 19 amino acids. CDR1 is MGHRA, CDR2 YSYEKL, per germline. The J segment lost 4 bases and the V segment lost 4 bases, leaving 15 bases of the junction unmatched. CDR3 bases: TGCGCCAGCAGCCTCGGACTAGCGGGATTCCTTAAGCCGGCAGATACGCAGTATTTT. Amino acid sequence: CASSLGLAGFLKPADTQYF.

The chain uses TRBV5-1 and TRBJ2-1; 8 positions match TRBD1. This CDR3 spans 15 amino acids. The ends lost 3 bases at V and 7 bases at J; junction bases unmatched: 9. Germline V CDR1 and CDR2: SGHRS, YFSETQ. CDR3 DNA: TGCGCCAGCAGCTCCGAGGACAGGGAAGCGAATGAGCAGTTCTTC. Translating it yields CASSSEDREANEQFF.